The 4 T cell receptor beta chains below all came from one sample that was sequenced in a study of blood T cell repertoires in COVID-19. Assay: immunoSEQ multiplex PCR; the TCRdb copy retains only in-frame clones and omits some. The profile shows 400,000 to 500,000 clones, nearly 90% of them singletons. Sample: PBMCs or T cells enriched from blood (not recorded which). The receptors originated from a woman younger than 35 who had been exposed to COVID-19.

The chain carries TRBV6-5 and TRBJ2-7; 8 bases fit TRBD2. CDR3 length: 16 residues. CDR1 is MNHEY, CDR2 SVGAGI, per germline. V dropped 0 bases and J dropped 2; count of bases not matched to a gene: 6. The CDR3 protein is CASSYSLAGTTYEQYF. In DNA, the CDR3 is TGTGCCAGCAGTTACTCCTTAGCGGGGACTACCTACGAGCAGTACTTC.

The CDR3 here is CASNPGTSGYNEQFF. The CDR3, as DNA: TGTGCCAGCAACCCCGGGACTAGCGGATACAATGAGCAGTTCTTC. The V gene is TRBV6-2 or TRBV6-3, the J gene TRBJ2-1; 11 positions agree with TRBD2. Per the germline V gene, CDR1 is MNHEY and CDR2 is SVGEGT. The trim removed 7 bases at V and 4 bases at J, leaving 6 bases unmatched. CDR3 length: 15 amino acids.

This chain uses TRBV9 with TRBJ2-1; D not certain. The CDR3 spans 13 residues. CDR1 is SGDLS and CDR2 is YYNGEE in the germline V gene. The V end was cut by 0 bases, the J end by 8 bases, with 9 bases between. CDR3 amino acids: CASSVVLSDEQFF. In DNA, the CDR3 is TGTGCCAGCAGCGTAGTTTTATCCGATGAGCAGTTCTTC.

The genes are TRBV6-5 and TRBJ1-2, with unresolved D. From germline, CDR1 is MNHEY and CDR2 SVGAGI. Between the trimmed V and J ends, which lost 4 bases and 4 bases, there was a span of 10 bases. This CDR3 region has 13 residues. CDR3: CASSFAEFYGYTF. The DNA of the CDR3 is TGTGCCAGCAGTTTCGCCGAGTTCTATGGCTACACCTTC.